These 23 T cell receptor beta chains were all obtained from the same sample, sequenced in a study of cytomegalovirus exposure and HLA in healthy donors. The method was immunoSEQ multiplex PCR; TCRdb's version includes in-frame clones alone and lacks a portion of them. Among some 140,000 clones, 80% to 90% were seen once, and the ten largest hold about 2.8%. Specimen: PBMCs. The receptors derive from a man aged 18-30 years in good health and CMV-seronegative.

The rearrangement links TRBV5-1 to TRBJ1-1; 8 bases align to TRBD1. The CDR3 runs to 15 residues. Germline V CDR1 and CDR2: SGHRS, YFSETQ. V was pared by 6 bases and J by 4 bases, with 11 bases of the junction left unmatched. In DNA, the CDR3 is TGCGCCAGCACTTCCAGGACAGGGTGGAGCACTGAAGCTTTCTTT. It encodes CASTSRTGWSTEAFF.

This sequence joins TRBV7-2 and TRBJ1-1; weak D call: TRBD1 (6 bases). Germline V gene lookup returns CDR1 SGHTA and CDR2 FQGNSA. Between the trimmed V and J ends, which lost 6 bases and 5 bases, there was a span of 13 bases. The CDR3 length is 13 residues. The CDR3: CASRPQGGTEAFF. In DNA, the CDR3 is TGTGCCAGCAGGCCACAGGGCGGTACTGAAGCTTTCTTT.

V gene TRBV4-1 combines with J gene TRBJ1-1; TRBD1 might be the D (6 bases). Germline V gives CDR1 MGHRA, CDR2 YSYEKL. V was pared by 6 bases and J by 11 bases, with 16 bases between. The CDR3 has 12 amino acids. The CDR3 sequence is CASSLGRGDAFF. DNA of the CDR3: TGCGCCAGCAGTTTAGGGAGGGGGGATGCTTTCTTT.

In its sample, this clone was seen a few times. This chain connects TRBV7-9 to TRBJ2-7; 11 bases fit TRBD2. The germline V gene encodes CDR1 SEHNR and CDR2 FQNEAQ (reference sequence). The V gene end was trimmed by 5 bases and the J gene end by 1 base; junction bases not matched to a gene: 4. The CDR3 is 15 residues long. As DNA, the CDR3 is TGTGCCAGCAGCCAACTAGCGGGAGAGTCCTACGAGCAGTACTTC. This translates into CASSQLAGESYEQYF.

The gene calls are TRBV2 and TRBJ2-1; TRBD1 agrees at 9 bases. Germline values: CDR1 SNHLY, CDR2 FYNNEI. The CDR3 is 15 residues long. With V trimmed by 5 bases and J by 6 bases, 8 bases remained unmatched. CDR3 loop: CASSPGTGMGNEQFF. The CDR3 DNA reads as TGTGCCAGCAGTCCCGGGACAGGGATGGGCAATGAGCAGTTCTTC.

The chain carries TRBV15 and TRBJ2-7; 8 bases fit TRBD1. Per germline, CDR1 LNHNV and CDR2 YYDKDF (reference sequence). There are 16 residues in the CDR3. V shed 3 bases, J shed 3 bases, and the junction held 10 bases outside the gene matches. The DNA of the CDR3 is TGTGCCACCAGCAGGGAAACCGGGACAGGATTCTACGAGCAGTACTTC. It is translated as CATSRETGTGFYEQYF.

This clone was recorded once. The V call is TRBV13, the J call TRBJ1-1; TRBD1 aligns across 7 bases. Germline V CDR1 and CDR2: PRHDT, FYEKMQ (reference sequence). CDR3 length: 13 residues. The trim removed 2 bases at V and 4 bases at J, leaving 1 base unmatched. CDR3 region: CASSLSGGTEAFF. In nucleotides, the CDR3 is TGTGCCAGCAGCTTATCAGGGGGCACTGAAGCTTTCTTT.

The CDR3 region is CASRMGAGTDTQYF. The CDR3 DNA reads TGTGCCAGCAGGATGGGGGCGGGCACAGATACGCAGTATTTT. V usage is TRBV2 and J usage is TRBJ2-3; TRBD1 is a possible D gene (6 bases). CDR3 length equals 14 residues. The V end lost 6 bases, the J end lost 1 base, and 11 bases lay between the germline ends. Per the germline V gene, CDR1 is SNHLY and CDR2 is FYNNEI. Drawing the rest from reference TRBV2 and TRBJ2-3, the complete variable domain is EPEVTQTPSHQVTQMGQEVILRCVPISNHLYFYWYRQILGQKVEFLVSFYNNEISEKSEIFDDQFSVERPDGSNFTLKIRSTKLEDSAMYFCASRMGAGTDTQYFGPGTRLTVL.

This sequence joins TRBV2 and TRBJ2-5, with 10 bases identical to TRBD2. V trimming: 6 bases; J trimming: 5 bases; junction bases outside the gene matches: 6. This CDR3 has 14 residues. Germline CDR1 SNHLY, CDR2 FYNNEI. CDR3 loop: CASSNIAGGETQYF. The CDR3 DNA follows: TGTGCCAGCAGCAACATAGCGGGGGGCGAGACCCAGTACTTC.

This clone was recorded only once. The rearrangement uses TRBV6-5 and TRBJ2-7; TRBD1 matches 8 bases. The CDR3 is 14 residues long. CDR1 and CDR2 from the germline V gene are MNHEY and SVGAGI. The ends lost 3 bases at V and 6 bases at J; junction bases unmatched: 7. CDR3 sequence reads: CASSYGGQGSEQYF. The CDR3 nucleotides read TGTGCCAGCAGTTATGGAGGACAGGGATCCGAGCAGTACTTC.

The V and J genes are TRBV5-1 and TRBJ2-7; 7 bases are shared with TRBD2. Trimming at V came to 4 bases and at J to 3 bases, leaving 10 bases not matched to a gene. CDR1 and CDR2 from the germline V gene are SGHRS and YFSETQ. The CDR3 consists of 15 residues. The CDR3: CASSPGGAGDYEQYF. The CDR3 nucleotides read TGCGCCAGCAGCCCGGGGGGTGCAGGAGACTACGAGCAGTACTTC.

This clone came up a few times. The chain couples TRBV27 to TRBJ1-1; 8 nucleotides align to TRBD1. The CDR3 covers 12 residues. Germline V gene lookup returns CDR1 MNHEY and CDR2 SMNVEV (reference sequence). The J segment lost 12 bases and the V segment lost 3 bases, leaving 6 bases of the junction unmatched. The CDR3 region has the DNA TGTGCCAGCAGTTTTACTCAGGGGGCGCCTTTCTTT. Its translation: CASSFTQGAPFF.

This chain joins TRBV2 and TRBJ2-3; 9 nucleotides match TRBD2. CDR1 is SNHLY, CDR2 FYNNEI, per germline. J gave up 4 bases and V 6 bases, and 5 bases lay outside the gene matches. The CDR3 length is 14 residues. This CDR3 is CASSSSGSPDTQYF. Here the CDR3 DNA reads TGTGCCAGCAGCAGTAGCGGGAGCCCAGATACGCAGTATTTT.

The rearrangement joins TRBV30 to TRBJ1-1; 7 nucleotides match TRBD1. This CDR3 comprises 16 residues. V was pared by 2 bases and J by 1 base, with 10 bases of the junction left unmatched. CDR1 GTSNPN and CDR2 SVGIG come from the germline V gene (reference sequence). In DNA, the CDR3 is TGTGCCTGGAGTTATATTCTTCGGACAGGGAACACTGAAGCTTTCTTT. Protein sequence: CAWSYILRTGNTEAFF.

The chain combines TRBV4-1 with TRBJ2-7; the D gene is possibly TRBD1 (5 bases). The V and J ends lost 1 base and 3 bases respectively, with 10 bases between them. Looked up from germline, CDR1 is MGHRA and CDR2 is YSYEKL. This CDR3 is 14 amino acids long. The CDR3 DNA follows: TGCGCCAGCAGCCAAGGCCTAGGGGACTACGAGCAGTACTTC. Its protein product is CASSQGLGDYEQYF.

This clone was seen a single time. The V and J genes are TRBV10-2 and TRBJ2-1; 8 bases line up with TRBD1. Germline V gene sequence: CDR1 WSHSY, CDR2 SAAADI. The CDR3 runs 15 residues. V dropped 7 bases and J dropped 0; count of bases not matched to a gene: 5. This CDR3 is CASKGGQGSYNEQFF. The CDR3 region has the DNA TGCGCCAGCAAAGGAGGACAGGGCTCCTACAATGAGCAGTTCTTC.

As to this clone: The missing conserved phenylalanine or tryptophan at the end of this CDR3 makes a read error likely. The chain combines TRBV13 with TRBJ1-1, with D possibly being TRBD1 (5 bases). Trimming took 1 base from V and 8 from J, leaving 11 bases between them. The CDR3 has 13 residues. Looked up from germline, CDR1 is PRHDT and CDR2 is FYEKMQ (reference sequence). DNA of the CDR3: TGTGCCAGCAGCTTAGCTACAGGTCGAGAAGCTTTCCTT. The encoded protein is CASSLATGREAFL.

V usage is TRBV5-1 and J usage is TRBJ1-3; tentative D call: TRBD1 (5 bases). Germline V gene lookup returns CDR1 SGHRS and CDR2 YFSETQ. The CDR3 sequence is 16 residues long. V was shortened by 0 bases and J by 2 bases, with 12 bases between the two germline ends. The CDR3 DNA reads as TGCGCCAGCAGCTTGGCCGGTGGAGGGGCTGGAAACACCATATATTTT. Amino acid sequence: CASSLAGGGAGNTIYF.

The V and J genes are TRBV6-1 and TRBJ2-1; 9 nucleotides align to TRBD1. From germline, CDR1 is MNHNS and CDR2 SASEGT. CDR3 length equals 17 residues. After removal of 2 bases from V and 4 bases from J, the junction contained 9 bases not matched to a gene. The CDR3 region is CASSEMGQGVGYNEQFF. CDR3 nucleotide sequence: TGTGCCAGCAGTGAAATGGGACAGGGTGTAGGTTACAATGAGCAGTTCTTC.

The J gene is TRBJ2-5, the V gene TRBV6-6; perhaps TRBD2 as D (5 bases). Trimming left V 6 bases short and J 0 bases short, with 5 bases between. Germline V gene lookup returns CDR1 MNHNY and CDR2 SVGAGI (reference sequence). This CDR3 is built from 12 residues. CDR3 in DNA: TGTGCCAGCAGCGGGAACCAAGAGACCCAGTACTTC. This codes for CASSGNQETQYF.

The V call is TRBV5-1, the J call TRBJ2-1, with 10 bases matching TRBD2. The CDR3 length is 17 residues. Germline CDR1 SGHRS, CDR2 YFSETQ. The J segment lost 0 bases and the V segment lost 0 bases, leaving 3 bases of the junction unmatched. CDR3 in DNA: TGCGCCAGCAGCTTGGTAGGGACTAGCGTCTCCTACAATGAGCAGTTCTTC. This gives the protein CASSLVGTSVSYNEQFF. The whole variable domain, filled in from reference TRBV5-1 and TRBJ2-1, reads KAGVTQTPRYLIKTRGQQVTLSCSPISGHRSVSWYQQTPGQGLQFLFEYFSETQRNKGNFPGRFSGRQFSNSRSEMNVSTLELGDSALYLCASSLVGTSVSYNEQFFGPGTRLTVL.

This sequence joins TRBV29-1 and TRBJ2-5; tentatively, D is TRBD1 (7 bases). V lost 4 bases, J lost 2 bases, and 14 bases lay in between. CDR1 and CDR2 (germline): SQVTM, ANQGSEA. The length of the CDR3 is 14 residues. The CDR3 DNA is TGCAGCGTTGGACTCCCAGGGGGGCAAGAGACCCAGTACTTC. Protein: CSVGLPGGQETQYF. Looking up the rest from reference TRBV29-1 and TRBJ2-5 gives the full variable domain: SAVISQKPSRDICQRGTSLTIQCQVDSQVTMMFWYRQQPGQSLTLIATANQGSEATYESGFVIDKFPISRPNLTFSTLTVSNMSPEDSSIYLCSVGLPGGQETQYFGPGTRLLVL.

The chain employs TRBV11-2 and TRBJ1-1, with 8 bases matching TRBD1. The CDR3 consists of 13 residues. V dropped 3 bases and J dropped 5; count of bases not matched to a gene: 2. Germline V gives CDR1 SGHAT, CDR2 FQNNGV. Here the CDR3 DNA reads TGTGCCAGCAGCTTGCAGGGGGCGACTGAAGCTTTCTTT. Residues: CASSLQGATEAFF.